Following are 20 T cell receptor beta chains from one sample sequenced in a study of patients and donors after allogeneic stem cell transplantation. TCRdb re-called the RT-PCR reads through MiXCR, storing one row per CDR3 protein. The sample yields tens of thousands of distinct CDR3 sequences, less than 5% seen once. Sequences were obtained from blood, either unsorted or a sorted T cell fraction (not recorded which). The origin of the receptors is a human donor who was either an allogeneic HSCT recipient or a stem cell or donor lymphocyte infusion donor (not recorded which). It is not recorded whose cells these are; they may come from a transplant donor.

This clonotype was picked up many times. The genes are TRBV5-1 and TRBJ2-1; D assignment may be TRBD1 or TRBD2 (6 bases each). The CDR3 length is 16 residues. The germline gives CDR1 SGHRS, CDR2 YFSETQ. Trimming shortened V by 3 bases and J by 8 bases, and 21 bases separated the two germline ends. CDR3 protein: CASSSPGGLGMDEQFF. The DNA of the CDR3 is TGCGCCAGCAGCTCCCCCGGGGGCCTAGGTATGGATGAGCAGTTCTTC.

This sequence joins TRBV6-1 and TRBJ2-1; D is undetermined. The length of the CDR3 is 16 residues. Germline CDR1 is MNHNS and CDR2 is SASEGT. The V end was cut by 8 bases, the J end by 4 bases, with 21 bases between. CDR3 sequence reads: CASASENIAPYNEQFF. DNA of the CDR3: TGTGCCAGCGCCTCTGAAAATATAGCCCCATACAATGAGCAGTTCTTC.

This clonotype was recorded at least ten times. V is TRBV2 and J is TRBJ2-3, with 7 bases that match TRBD1. The length of the CDR3 is 12 residues. Per germline, CDR1 SNHLY and CDR2 FYNNEI. J gave up 2 bases and V 8 bases, and 1 base lay outside the gene matches. CDR3 nucleotide sequence: TGTGCCAGCGAGGGGGCCACAGATACGCAGTATTTT. As protein: CASEGATDTQYF.

This chain links TRBV19 with TRBJ1-6; 8 positions match TRBD1. The V gene's germline CDR1 is LNHDA and CDR2 SQIVND (reference sequence). The J segment lost 7 bases and the V segment lost 5 bases, leaving 4 bases of the junction unmatched. The CDR3 length is 14 residues. For the CDR3, the DNA is TGTGCCAGTAGTCCCGCAGGGGGCAATTCACCCCTCCACTTT. Protein: CASSPAGGNSPLHF.

In this sample, this clonotype turned up many times. This chain joins TRBV2 and TRBJ2-3, with D perhaps given as TRBD1 or TRBD2 (5 bases each). The CDR3 sequence is 13 residues long. V lost 5 bases and J 4 bases, leaving 10 bases between the germline ends. The V gene's germline CDR1 is SNHLY and CDR2 FYNNEI. The CDR3 nucleotides are TGTGCCAGCAGTTGGGACGGATCAGATACGCAGTATTTT. Encoded protein: CASSWDGSDTQYF.

This clonotype showed up just a few times. J is TRBJ2-7 and V is TRBV5-1; D not resolved. Germline V gives CDR1 SGHRS, CDR2 YFSETQ. This CDR3 region has 13 residues. The ends were cut back, 0 bases at V and 5 bases at J, with 9 bases in the middle. The CDR3, as DNA: TGCGCCAGCAGCTTGGTGATGACCCACGAGCAGTACTTC. Its translation is CASSLVMTHEQYF.

This clonotype was counted between two and nine times. The chain joins TRBV3-1 to TRBJ1-1, with D perhaps matching TRBD1 (5 bases). The germline gives CDR1 LGHDT, CDR2 YNNKEL (reference sequence). The CDR3 consists of 16 residues. Trimming shortened V by 0 bases and J by 6 bases, and 17 bases separated the two germline ends. Here the CDR3 reads CASSQDLGRTGPEAFF. Here the CDR3 DNA reads TGTGCCAGCAGCCAAGATCTGGGCAGAACAGGCCCTGAAGCTTTCTTT.

The chain carries TRBV5-4 and TRBJ2-1; D gene uncertain. There are 14 residues in the CDR3. The V end was cut by 4 bases, the J end by 0 bases, with 8 bases between. Per the germline V gene, CDR1 is SGHNT and CDR2 is YYREEE (reference sequence). The chain's CDR3 is CASSPGSSYNEQFF. CDR3 sequence (DNA): TGTGCCAGCAGCCCCGGTTCCTCCTACAATGAGCAGTTCTTC.

This clonotype was detected many times. The CDR3 DNA follows: TGTGCCAGCAGTTTAGACAGGGGTTTGGGCGAGCAGTACTTC. Translating gives CASSLDRGLGEQYF. This sequence joins TRBV2 and TRBJ2-7, with TRBD1 matching over 8 bases. CDR3 length equals 14 residues. Trimming removed 5 bases from V and 6 bases from J; junction bases left unmatched: 9. CDR1 and CDR2 from the germline V gene are SNHLY and FYNNEI.

The chain joins TRBV3-1 to TRBJ1-5; 12 nucleotides align to TRBD1. Germline assignment: CDR1 LGHDT and CDR2 YNNKEL (reference sequence). Trimming cost V 0 bases and J 5 bases; bases outside gene matches: 5. The CDR3 contains 17 residues. CDR3 protein: CASSQDGGTGGHQPQHF. The CDR3 DNA reads as TGTGCCAGCAGCCAAGATGGGGGGACAGGGGGCCATCAGCCCCAGCATTTT.

This clonotype has just a few counts. The genes are TRBV3-1 and TRBJ2-4; 13 bases fit TRBD2. The CDR3 runs 16 residues. From germline, CDR1 is LGHDT and CDR2 YNNKEL (reference sequence). Trimming removed 4 bases from V and 8 bases from J; junction bases left unmatched: 8. Here the CDR3 DNA reads TGTGCCAGCAGCCGGACTAGCGGGAGCTTATCCGACATTCAGTACTTC. It translates to CASSRTSGSLSDIQYF.

This clonotype has more than one count but fewer than ten. The chain carries TRBV20-1 and TRBJ1-2, with TRBD1 as a possible D gene (6 bases). Germline V gene lookup returns CDR1 DFQATT and CDR2 SNEGSKA (reference sequence). The length of the CDR3 is 14 residues. V was clipped by 0 bases and J by 8 bases, with 16 bases between them. As DNA, the CDR3 is TGCAGTGCTAGAGACGCGTCAGGGGTCGGCGGCTACACCTTC. Translation gives CSARDASGVGGYTF.

There are many counts of this clonotype. The V call is TRBV20-1, the J call TRBJ2-3, with D possibly called TRBD1 or TRBD2 (6 bases each). CDR3 size: 15 residues. CDR1 and CDR2 from the germline V gene are DFQATT and SNEGSKA (reference sequence). For the CDR3, the DNA is TGCAGCACCGGGACACGCGGGACTGGCACAGATACGCAGTATTTT. As protein: CSTGTRGTGTDTQYF.

This clonotype was observed at least ten times. V usage is TRBV12-3 or TRBV12-4 and J usage is TRBJ2-6; TRBD1 or TRBD2 may be the D gene (5 bases each). The CDR3 length is 17 residues. Trimming took off 7 bases at V and 0 bases at J, with 16 bases between the two ends. Written as DNA, the CDR3 is TGTGCCAGCACCGGGGACCCTTTCAGCTCTGGGGCCAACGTCCTGACTTTC. Translated, it gives CASTGDPFSSGANVLTF.

The chain employs TRBV12-3 or TRBV12-4 and TRBJ2-2; 11 positions agree with TRBD2. J gave up 6 bases and V 6 bases, and 18 bases lay outside the gene matches. The CDR3 totals 19 residues. The CDR3 loop is CASSHRPIGLAGFSGELFF. DNA of the CDR3: TGTGCCAGCAGCCACCGACCGATTGGACTAGCGGGTTTCTCCGGGGAGCTGTTTTTT.

This clonotype came up many times. V gene TRBV7-8 combines with J gene TRBJ2-1, with D possibly matching TRBD1 (6 bases). Germline CDR1 SGHVS, CDR2 FQNEAQ. The CDR3 spans 17 residues. V was cut by 6 bases and J by 9 bases, with 27 bases left in between. The CDR3 protein is CASSPDVVRRGRAEQFF. CDR3 in DNA: TGTGCCAGCAGTCCCGATGTGGTTCGCAGGGGTCGGGCTGAGCAGTTCTTC.

This clonotype came up a few times. The CDR3 is CSATTGLFGEKLFF. In nucleotides, the CDR3 is TGCAGTGCTACTACAGGGTTATTTGGGGAAAAACTGTTTTTT. This chain connects TRBV20-1 to TRBJ1-4; possible D gene TRBD1, 6 bases. The CDR3 totals 14 residues. CDR1 and CDR2 from the germline V gene are DFQATT and SNEGSKA (reference sequence). V was shortened by 4 bases and J by 8 bases, with 17 bases between the two germline ends.

This clonotype was picked up many times. This chain uses TRBV29-1 with TRBJ1-2, with D possibly being TRBD1 (5 bases). CDR1 and CDR2 (germline): SQVTM, ANQGSEA. V shed 6 bases and J shed 0 bases, with 14 bases lying between them. The CDR3 is 14 amino acids. The CDR3 loop reads CSVIAGNTNYGYTF. The CDR3 nucleotides read TGCAGCGTGATAGCAGGGAATACTAACTATGGCTACACCTTC. The full variable domain, rest sourced from reference TRBV29-1 and TRBJ1-2, is SAVISQKPSRDICQRGTSLTIQCQVDSQVTMMFWYRQQPGQSLTLIATANQGSEATYESGFVIDKFPISRPNLTFSTLTVSNMSPEDSSIYLCSVIAGNTNYGYTFGSGTRLTVV.

This clonotype was found many times. V is TRBV6-1 and J is TRBJ2-1; 7 nucleotides align to TRBD1. Unmatched junction bases numbered 8, after V lost 2 bases and J lost 4 bases. Germline assignment: CDR1 MNHNS and CDR2 SASEGT. This CDR3 has 16 residues. The CDR3 DNA sequence: TGTGCCAGCAGTGAAACTGCGGACAGGACGTACAATGAGCAGTTCTTC. This codes for CASSETADRTYNEQFF.

This clonotype was detected many times. The V gene is TRBV20-1, the J gene TRBJ2-2; 7 bases line up with TRBD2. Germline-derived CDR1 and CDR2 are DFQATT and SNEGSKA (reference sequence). V lost 5 bases, J lost 4 bases, and 13 bases stayed unmatched. This CDR3 is 16 amino acids long. The CDR3 DNA is TGCAGTGCTCGAGCTAGCGGTCTAAAGGGCACCGGGGAGCTGTTTTTT. Translated, it gives CSARASGLKGTGELFF.